This passage covers 24 T cell receptor beta chains from one sample sequenced in a study of blood T cell repertoires in COVID-19. Using immunoSEQ multiplex PCR, the repertoire was profiled, and TCRdb retains in-frame clones only, with some absent. The repertoire has 110,000 or so clones, approximately 91% of them found once; the top ten carry almost 8.5%. The sample consisted of peripheral blood. The receptors were gathered from a woman in her 70s who had recovered from COVID-19.

The chain has TRBV18 and TRBJ1-4; perhaps TRBD1 as D (6 bases). This CDR3 is 15 amino acids long. V lost 3 bases and J 7 bases, leaving 15 bases between the germline ends. Germline V lookup: CDR1 KGHSH, CDR2 LQKENI. In nucleotides, the CDR3 is TGTGCCAGCTCACCTGATCCCAGGGGTGCTGAAAAACTGTTTTTT. Protein: CASSPDPRGAEKLFF.

The V call is TRBV28, the J call TRBJ1-5; D possibly corresponds to TRBD1 (6 bases). Trimming removed 6 bases at V and 5 bases at J, with 8 bases between. CDR1 is MDHEN, CDR2 SYDVKM, per germline. The CDR3 spans 12 residues. This CDR3 is CASRGAHQPQHF. The CDR3 DNA is TGTGCCAGCAGGGGGGCCCATCAGCCCCAGCATTTT.

V gene TRBV28 combines with J gene TRBJ2-7; possibly TRBD2 for D (6 bases). This CDR3 comprises 14 residues. The germline V and J ends were trimmed by 4 bases and 6 bases, with 16 bases remaining between them. Germline V gene sequence: CDR1 MDHEN, CDR2 SYDVKM. The DNA for the CDR3 is TGTGCCAGCAGTTGGGTCGGGACTCCCCCCGAGCAGTACTTC. It yields the protein CASSWVGTPPEQYF. Together with reference TRBV28 and TRBJ2-7, the CDR3 gives the full variable domain: DVKVTQSSRYLVKRTGEKVFLECVQDMDHENMFWYRQDPGLGLRLIYFSYDVKMKEKGDIPEGYSVSREKKERFSLILESASTNQTSMYLCASSWVGTPPEQYFGPGTRLTVT.

The chain has TRBV29-1 and TRBJ1-2; D might be TRBD1 (5 bases). Germline CDR1 reads SQVTM; CDR2 reads ANQGSEA. V lost 7 bases to trimming and J lost 10 bases, with 13 bases between them. This CDR3 is built from 10 residues. CDR3 loop: CSARMGLYTF. The CDR3 nucleotides are TGCAGCGCCCGGATGGGGCTCTACACCTTC.

The rearrangement joins TRBV4-3 to TRBJ1-4, with TRBD1 matching 11 bases. Per the germline V gene, CDR1 is LGHNA and CDR2 is YSLEER. The CDR3 is made up of 17 amino acids. V lost 0 bases to trimming and J lost 4 bases; unmatched junction nucleotides: 4. CDR3 sequence reads: CASSQDGQGAINEKLFF. The DNA of the CDR3 is TGCGCCAGCAGCCAAGATGGACAGGGGGCTATTAATGAAAAACTGTTTTTT.

The chain joins TRBV6-5 to TRBJ1-6; 8 bases match TRBD1. The CDR3 runs to 15 residues. Germline values: CDR1 MNHEY, CDR2 SVGAGI. Trimming at V came to 5 bases and at J to 7 bases, leaving 7 bases not matched to a gene. The CDR3 region has the DNA TGTGCCAGCAGTCCCTTCCGACAGGGGAATTCACCCCTCCACTTT. Its translation: CASSPFRQGNSPLHF.

The J gene is TRBJ1-5, the V gene TRBV4-3; 11 positions agree with TRBD1. The CDR3 is 17 residues long. After removal of 1 base from V and 6 bases from J, the junction contained 8 bases not matched to a gene. Germline assignment: CDR1 LGHNA and CDR2 YSLEER. CDR3 nucleotides: TGCGCCAGCAGCCAAGTAGGGGACAGGGGGTTGGGTCAGCCCCAGCATTTT. Its protein is CASSQVGDRGLGQPQHF.

This chain connects TRBV13 to TRBJ1-4; D is uncertain. Germline assignment: CDR1 PRHDT and CDR2 FYEKMQ (reference sequence). This CDR3 comprises 14 residues. V lost 5 bases and J 2 bases, leaving 9 bases between the germline ends. CDR3 amino acids: CASSRRATNEKLFF. CDR3 DNA: TGTGCCAGCAGCCGAAGAGCGACTAATGAAAAACTGTTTTTT.

In this sample, this clone turned up a few times. The chain links TRBV6-2 or TRBV6-3 to TRBJ2-7, with 10 bases fitting TRBD2. The CDR3 has 15 residues. Germline CDR1 MNHEY, CDR2 SVGEGT. With V trimmed by 4 bases and J by 5 bases, 8 bases remained unmatched. CDR3 nucleotide sequence: TGTGCCAGCAGTTCGATTAGCGGGGGGTTCGACGAGCAGTACTTC. The encoded protein is CASSSISGGFDEQYF.

The V call is TRBV27, the J call TRBJ1-2, with D tentatively TRBD1 (5 bases). Trimming left V 6 bases short and J 2 bases short, with 7 bases between. Per the germline V gene, CDR1 is MNHEY and CDR2 is SMNVEV (reference sequence). The CDR3 totals 12 residues. CDR3 nucleotides: TGTGCCAGCAGCCGACAGAACTATGGCTACACCTTC. Translation: CASSRQNYGYTF.

This chain links TRBV6-6 with TRBJ2-7; a weak D match, TRBD1 (6 bases). CDR3 length: 14 amino acids. Germline V gives CDR1 MNHNY, CDR2 SVGAGI (reference sequence). The V gene lost 6 bases and the J gene lost 6 bases, with 18 bases spanning the gap. The CDR3 is CASSSGQGLGEQYF. The CDR3 DNA reads TGTGCCAGCAGCTCGGGGCAGGGGCTAGGCGAGCAGTACTTC.

The J gene is TRBJ2-3, the V gene TRBV4-3, with D uncertain. Germline assignment: CDR1 LGHNA and CDR2 YSLEER. The CDR3 length is 13 residues. The V end lost 4 bases, the J end lost 6 bases, and 11 bases lay between the germline ends. In nucleotides, the CDR3 is TGCGCCAGCAGCCGAGACGTTCGTGATACGCAGTATTTT. As protein: CASSRDVRDTQYF.

V and J are TRBV25-1 and TRBJ2-3, with D perhaps TRBD1 (7 bases). Trimming left V 6 bases short and J 2 bases short, with 15 bases between. The CDR3 is 15 amino acids. Germline CDR1 reads MGHDK; CDR2 reads SYGVNS. CDR3: CASREGQTYTDTQYF. In DNA form, the CDR3 reads TGTGCCAGCAGGGAGGGACAGACATACACAGATACGCAGTATTTT.

The rearrangement joins TRBV7-9 to TRBJ2-7, with D tentatively TRBD1 (6 bases). Looked up from germline, CDR1 is SEHNR and CDR2 is FQNEAQ (reference sequence). V was shortened by 3 bases and J by 4 bases, with 13 bases between the two germline ends. The CDR3 has 14 residues. This CDR3 reads CASSLTGTIYEQYF. The DNA for the CDR3 is TGTGCCAGCAGCTTGACAGGAACAATTTACGAGCAGTACTTC.

The chain combines TRBV7-3 with TRBJ1-5, with D possibly being TRBD1 (6 bases). The CDR3 spans 13 residues. The V gene's germline CDR1 is SGHTA and CDR2 FQGTGA. V dropped 3 bases and J dropped 7 bases, with 10 bases sitting between them. CDR3 residues: CASSLIQGQPQHF. As DNA, the CDR3 is TGTGCCAGCAGCTTGATACAGGGACAGCCCCAGCATTTT. Together with reference TRBV7-3 and TRBJ1-5, the CDR3 gives the full variable domain: GAGVSQTPSNKVTEKGKYVELRCDPISGHTALYWYRQSLGQGPEFLIYFQGTGAADDSGLPNDRFFAVRPEGSVSTLKIQRTERGDSAVYLCASSLIQGQPQHFGDGTRLSIL.

The chain combines TRBV5-1 with TRBJ1-2; TRBD1 agrees at 7 bases. This CDR3 contains 13 residues. Trimming took 4 bases from V and 4 from J; bases not matched to a gene: 4. The germline gives CDR1 SGHRS, CDR2 YFSETQ. As DNA, the CDR3 is TGCGCCAGCAGCCCGGGACAGCCCTATGGCTACACCTTC. Translation: CASSPGQPYGYTF.

The J gene is TRBJ2-6, the V gene TRBV29-1, with D possibly TRBD2 on 6 matching bases. The CDR3 has 13 residues. The V end lost 6 bases, the J end lost 8 bases, and 14 bases lay between the germline ends. The germline V gene encodes CDR1 SQVTM and CDR2 ANQGSEA. For the CDR3, the DNA is TGCAGCGTCAAGGGAGGTAATACCAACGTCCTGACTTTC. Amino acids: CSVKGGNTNVLTF.

This sequence joins TRBV19 and TRBJ2-3; possibly TRBD2 for D (5 bases). The germline gives CDR1 LNHDA, CDR2 SQIVND (reference sequence). V lost 8 bases and J lost 2, with 11 bases in between. The length of the CDR3 is 13 residues. CDR3 in DNA: TGTGCCAGTGGGCGGGCCCTCACAGATACGCAGTATTTT. Residues: CASGRALTDTQYF.

The rearrangement links TRBV18 to TRBJ1-2; D unresolved. The V gene's germline CDR1 is KGHSH and CDR2 LQKENI. V was shortened by 2 bases and J by 4 bases, with 8 bases between the two germline ends. This CDR3 region has 13 residues. The CDR3 spells CASSPGGSYGYTF. In DNA, the CDR3 is TGTGCCAGCTCACCAGGAGGGTCCTATGGCTACACCTTC. Full variable domain (rest looked up from reference TRBV18 and TRBJ1-2): NAGVMQNPRHLVRRRGQEARLRCSPMKGHSHVYWYRQLPEEGLKFMVYLQKENIIDESGMPKERFSAEFPKEGPSILRIQQVVRGDSAAYFCASSPGGSYGYTFGSGTRLTVV.

The chain recombines TRBV19 with TRBJ2-2; 9 bases line up with TRBD1. After removal of 7 bases from V and 4 bases from J, the junction contained 16 bases not matched to a gene. The germline CDR1 and CDR2 sequences are LNHDA and SQIVND (reference sequence). This CDR3 spans 18 amino acids. CDR3 region: CASTTGTGYRASTGELFF. For the CDR3, the DNA is TGTGCCAGTACCACCGGGACAGGGTATCGGGCGAGCACCGGGGAGCTGTTTTTT.

The rearrangement joins TRBV7-2 to TRBJ2-7; possibly TRBD1 for D (6 bases). The germline V gene encodes CDR1 SGHTA and CDR2 FQGNSA. The ends were cut back, 3 bases at V and 2 bases at J, with 8 bases in the middle. The CDR3 sequence is 13 residues long. CDR3 residues: CASSFRQAYEQYF. The CDR3 DNA follows: TGTGCCAGCAGCTTTCGACAGGCCTACGAGCAGTACTTC.

J is TRBJ2-1 and V is TRBV7-3, with 9 bases fitting TRBD1. CDR3 length: 14 residues. From germline, CDR1 is SGHTA and CDR2 FQGTGA. J was trimmed by 9 bases and V by 5 bases; bases with no gene match: 8. In nucleotides, the CDR3 is TGTGCCAGCAGCCGGGGACAGGGCGTCCCTGAGCAGTTCTTC. As protein: CASSRGQGVPEQFF.

DNA of the CDR3: TGCGCCAGCAGCCAAGAGGGGCAGAACACAGATACGCAGTATTTT. Amino acid sequence: CASSQEGQNTDTQYF. The chain combines TRBV4-3 with TRBJ2-3; possibly TRBD1 for D (5 bases). Germline V lookup: CDR1 LGHNA, CDR2 YSLEER. The CDR3 runs 15 residues. V lost 0 bases and J 2 bases, leaving 9 bases between the germline ends.

The rearrangement links TRBV14 to TRBJ1-3; D unclear. The CDR3 length is 14 residues. V lost 4 bases and J lost 6, with 13 bases in between. The germline CDR1 and CDR2 sequences are SGHDN and FVKESK. CDR3 protein: CASSRLELENTIYF. As DNA, the CDR3 is TGTGCCAGCAGCCGTCTGGAGCTGGAAAACACCATATATTTT.